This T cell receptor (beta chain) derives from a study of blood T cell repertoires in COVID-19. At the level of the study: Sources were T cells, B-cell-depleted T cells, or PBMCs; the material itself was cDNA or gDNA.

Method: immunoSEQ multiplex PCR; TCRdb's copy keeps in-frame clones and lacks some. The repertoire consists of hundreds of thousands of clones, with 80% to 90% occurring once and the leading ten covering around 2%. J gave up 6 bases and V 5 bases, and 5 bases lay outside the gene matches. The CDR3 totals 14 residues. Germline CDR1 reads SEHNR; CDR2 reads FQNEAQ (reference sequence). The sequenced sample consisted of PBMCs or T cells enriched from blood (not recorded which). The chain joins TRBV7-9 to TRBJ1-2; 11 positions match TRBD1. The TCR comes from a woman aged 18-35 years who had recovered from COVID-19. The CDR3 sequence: CASSLGTGGNGYTF. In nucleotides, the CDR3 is TGTGCCAGCAGCCTTGGGACAGGGGGGAATGGCTACACCTTC.